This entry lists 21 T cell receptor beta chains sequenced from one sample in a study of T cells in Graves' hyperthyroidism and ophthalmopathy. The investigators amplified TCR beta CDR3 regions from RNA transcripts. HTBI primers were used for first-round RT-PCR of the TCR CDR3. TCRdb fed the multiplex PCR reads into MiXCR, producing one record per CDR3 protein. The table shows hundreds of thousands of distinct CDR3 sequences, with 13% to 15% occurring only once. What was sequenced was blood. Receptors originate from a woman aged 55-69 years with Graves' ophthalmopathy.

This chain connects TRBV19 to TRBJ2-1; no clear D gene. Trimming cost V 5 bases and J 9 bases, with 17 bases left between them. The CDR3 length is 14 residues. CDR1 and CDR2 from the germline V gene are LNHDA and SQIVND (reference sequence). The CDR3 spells CASSPRYSLPEQFF. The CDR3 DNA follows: TGTGCCAGTAGTCCGAGGTACAGTCTTCCTGAGCAGTTCTTC.

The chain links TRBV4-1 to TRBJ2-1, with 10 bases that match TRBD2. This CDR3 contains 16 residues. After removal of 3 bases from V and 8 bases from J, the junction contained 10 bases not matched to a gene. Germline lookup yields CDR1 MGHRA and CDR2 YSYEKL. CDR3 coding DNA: TGCGCCAGCAGCCAGGCGTCTAGCGGGAGATTGTATGAGCAGTTCTTC. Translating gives CASSQASSGRLYEQFF.

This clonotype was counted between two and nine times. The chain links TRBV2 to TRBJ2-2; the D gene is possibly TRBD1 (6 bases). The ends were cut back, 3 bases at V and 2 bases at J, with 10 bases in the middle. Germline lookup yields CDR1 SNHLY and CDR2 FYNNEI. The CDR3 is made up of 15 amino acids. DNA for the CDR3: TGTGCCAGCAGTGATCAGGGGTCCAACACCGGGGAGCTGTTTTTT. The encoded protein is CASSDQGSNTGELFF.

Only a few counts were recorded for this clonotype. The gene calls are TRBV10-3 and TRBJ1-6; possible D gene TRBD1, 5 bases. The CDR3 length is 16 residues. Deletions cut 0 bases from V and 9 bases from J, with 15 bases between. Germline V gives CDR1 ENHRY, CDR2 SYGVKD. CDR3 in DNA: TGTGCCATCAGTGAGTCGAGGCAGGGTATTGGTTCACCCCTCCACTTT. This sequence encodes CAISESRQGIGSPLHF.

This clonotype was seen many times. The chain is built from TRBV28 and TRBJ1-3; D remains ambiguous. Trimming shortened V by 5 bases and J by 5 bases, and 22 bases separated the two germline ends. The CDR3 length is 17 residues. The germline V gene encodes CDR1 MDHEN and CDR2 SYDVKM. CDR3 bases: TGTGCCAGCAGTGACTCCGGGCCTAAGGGAGATCGAAACACCATATATTTT. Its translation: CASSDSGPKGDRNTIYF.

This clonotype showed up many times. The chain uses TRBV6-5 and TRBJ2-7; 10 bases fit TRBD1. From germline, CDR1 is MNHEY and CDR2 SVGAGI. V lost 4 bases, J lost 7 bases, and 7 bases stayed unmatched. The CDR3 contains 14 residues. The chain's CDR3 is CASSSGTGVLEQYF. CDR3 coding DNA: TGTGCCAGCAGTTCCGGGACAGGGGTGTTGGAGCAGTACTTC.

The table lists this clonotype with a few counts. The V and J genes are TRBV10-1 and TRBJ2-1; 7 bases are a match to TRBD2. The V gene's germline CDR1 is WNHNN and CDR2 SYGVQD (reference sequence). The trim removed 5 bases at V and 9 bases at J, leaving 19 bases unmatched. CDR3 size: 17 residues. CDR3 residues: CASSSPGTTDTGSEQFF. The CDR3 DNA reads TGCGCCAGCAGTTCCCCCGGGACTACTGACACGGGTAGTGAGCAGTTCTTC.

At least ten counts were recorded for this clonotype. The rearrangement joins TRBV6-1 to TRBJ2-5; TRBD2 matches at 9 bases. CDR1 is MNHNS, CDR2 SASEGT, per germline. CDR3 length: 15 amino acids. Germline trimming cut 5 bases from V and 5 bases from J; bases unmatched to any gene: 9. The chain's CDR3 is CASSYMREGLETQYF. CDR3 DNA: TGTGCCAGCAGTTATATGCGGGAGGGCCTTGAGACCCAGTACTTC.

The CDR3 region is CASSVESLAGGEQYF. CDR3 DNA: TGTGCCAGCAGCGTAGAGTCCCTAGCGGGAGGTGAGCAGTACTTC. This chain connects TRBV9 to TRBJ2-7, with TRBD2 matching 11 bases. After removal of 0 bases from V and 7 bases from J, the junction contained 6 bases not matched to a gene. There are 15 residues in the CDR3. Germline V gene data show CDR1 as SGDLS and CDR2 as YYNGEE. The full variable domain, its missing parts supplied by reference TRBV9 and TRBJ2-7, is DSGVTQTPKHLITATGQRVTLRCSPRSGDLSVYWYQQSLDQGLQFLIQYYNGEERAKGNILERFSAQQFPDLHSELNLSSLELGDSALYFCASSVESLAGGEQYFGPGTRLTVT.

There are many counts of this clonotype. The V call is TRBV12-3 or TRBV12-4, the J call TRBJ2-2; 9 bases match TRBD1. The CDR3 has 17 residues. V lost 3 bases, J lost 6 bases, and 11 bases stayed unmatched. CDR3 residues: CASSFSFGTGWSGELFF. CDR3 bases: TGTGCCAGCAGTTTTAGTTTCGGGACAGGGTGGTCCGGGGAGCTGTTTTTT.

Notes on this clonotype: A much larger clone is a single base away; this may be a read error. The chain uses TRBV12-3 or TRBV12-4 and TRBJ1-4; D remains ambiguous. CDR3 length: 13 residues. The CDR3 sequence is CASTPNSGEKLVF. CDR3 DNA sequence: TGTGCCAGCACCCCTAATTCGGGTGAAAAACTGGTTTTT.

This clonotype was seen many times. The CDR3 protein is CASRGSYGGEQYF. The CDR3 bases are TGTGCCAGCAGGGGAAGTTACGGGGGCGAGCAGTACTTC. The chain combines TRBV6-2 or TRBV6-3 with TRBJ2-7; D is possibly TRBD2 (6 bases). The germline gives CDR1 MNHEY, CDR2 SVGEGT. Trimming took 6 bases from V and 6 from J, leaving 15 bases between them. CDR3 length equals 13 residues.

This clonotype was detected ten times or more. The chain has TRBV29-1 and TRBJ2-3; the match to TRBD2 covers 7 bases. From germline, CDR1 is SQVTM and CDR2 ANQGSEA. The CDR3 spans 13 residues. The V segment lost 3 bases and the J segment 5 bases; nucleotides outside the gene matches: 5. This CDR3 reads CSVDGRSLDTQYF. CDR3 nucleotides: TGCAGCGTTGACGGGAGGTCATTAGATACGCAGTATTTT.

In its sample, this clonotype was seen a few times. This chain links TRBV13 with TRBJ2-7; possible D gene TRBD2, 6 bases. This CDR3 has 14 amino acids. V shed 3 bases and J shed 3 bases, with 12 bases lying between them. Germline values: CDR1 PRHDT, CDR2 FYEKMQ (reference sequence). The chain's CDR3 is CASSFSSVGYEQYF. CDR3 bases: TGTGCCAGCAGCTTCTCTAGCGTGGGCTACGAGCAGTACTTC.

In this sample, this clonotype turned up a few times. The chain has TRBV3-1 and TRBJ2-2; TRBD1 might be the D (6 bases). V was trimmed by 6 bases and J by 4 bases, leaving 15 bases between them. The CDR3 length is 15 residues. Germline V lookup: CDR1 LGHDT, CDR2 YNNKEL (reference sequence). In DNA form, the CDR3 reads TGTGCCAGCAGGGTCGGTAGAGGGGGCACCGGGGAGCTGTTTTTT. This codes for CASRVGRGGTGELFF.

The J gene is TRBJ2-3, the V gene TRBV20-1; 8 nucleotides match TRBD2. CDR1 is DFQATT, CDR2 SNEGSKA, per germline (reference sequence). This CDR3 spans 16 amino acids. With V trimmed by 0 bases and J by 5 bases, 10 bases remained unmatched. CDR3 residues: CSARDDGRAMIDTQYF. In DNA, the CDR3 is TGCAGTGCTAGAGATGACGGGAGGGCCATGATAGATACGCAGTATTTT.

The DNA of the CDR3 is TGTGCCACCAGTGATGGGGCGGTGACGGGCGGGGAGCTGTTTTTT. This encodes CATSDGAVTGGELFF. The chain is built from TRBV24-1 and TRBJ2-2, with a weak D call TRBD1 (5 bases). Trimming stripped 3 bases from V and 7 bases from J, with 14 bases between. Per the germline V gene, CDR1 is KGHDR and CDR2 is SFDVKD. The CDR3 consists of 15 residues.

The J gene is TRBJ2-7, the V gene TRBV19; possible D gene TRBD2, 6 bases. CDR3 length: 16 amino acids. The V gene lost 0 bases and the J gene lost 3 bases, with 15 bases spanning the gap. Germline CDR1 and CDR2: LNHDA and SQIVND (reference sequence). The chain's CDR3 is CASSIDGVAGIYEQYF. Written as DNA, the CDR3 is TGTGCCAGTAGTATAGATGGAGTGGCGGGAATCTACGAGCAGTACTTC. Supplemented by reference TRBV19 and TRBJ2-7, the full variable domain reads DGGITQSPKYLFRKEGQNVTLSCEQNLNHDAMYWYRQDPGQGLRLIYYSQIVNDFQKGDIAEGYSVSREKKESFPLTVTSAQKNPTAFYLCASSIDGVAGIYEQYFGPGTRLTVT.

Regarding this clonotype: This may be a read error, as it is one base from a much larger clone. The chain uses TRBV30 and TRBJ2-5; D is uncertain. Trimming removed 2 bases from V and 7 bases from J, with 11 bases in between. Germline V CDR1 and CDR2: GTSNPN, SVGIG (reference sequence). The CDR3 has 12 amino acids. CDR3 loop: CAWSITTGTQYF. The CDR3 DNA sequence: TGTGCCTGGAGTATAACTACGGGGACCCAGTACTTC. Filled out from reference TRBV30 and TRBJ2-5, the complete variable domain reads SQTIHQWPATLVQPVGSPLSLECTVEGTSNPNLYWYRQAAGRGLQLLFYSVGIGQISSEVPQNLSASRPQDRQFILSSKKLLLSDSGFYLCAWSITTGTQYFGPGTRLLVL.

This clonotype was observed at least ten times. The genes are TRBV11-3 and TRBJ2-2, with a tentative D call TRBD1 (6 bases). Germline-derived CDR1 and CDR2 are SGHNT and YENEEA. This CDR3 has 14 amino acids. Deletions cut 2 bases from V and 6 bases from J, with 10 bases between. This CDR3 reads CASSLNRVSGELFF. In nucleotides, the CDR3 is TGTGCCAGCAGCTTAAACAGGGTTTCCGGGGAGCTGTTTTTT.

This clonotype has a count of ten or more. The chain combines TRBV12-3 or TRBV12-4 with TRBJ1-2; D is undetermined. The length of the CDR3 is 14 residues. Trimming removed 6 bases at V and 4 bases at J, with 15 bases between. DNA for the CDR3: TGTGCCAGCAGCCCTGCAAGGGTGGGCTATGGCTACACCTTC. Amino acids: CASSPARVGYGYTF.